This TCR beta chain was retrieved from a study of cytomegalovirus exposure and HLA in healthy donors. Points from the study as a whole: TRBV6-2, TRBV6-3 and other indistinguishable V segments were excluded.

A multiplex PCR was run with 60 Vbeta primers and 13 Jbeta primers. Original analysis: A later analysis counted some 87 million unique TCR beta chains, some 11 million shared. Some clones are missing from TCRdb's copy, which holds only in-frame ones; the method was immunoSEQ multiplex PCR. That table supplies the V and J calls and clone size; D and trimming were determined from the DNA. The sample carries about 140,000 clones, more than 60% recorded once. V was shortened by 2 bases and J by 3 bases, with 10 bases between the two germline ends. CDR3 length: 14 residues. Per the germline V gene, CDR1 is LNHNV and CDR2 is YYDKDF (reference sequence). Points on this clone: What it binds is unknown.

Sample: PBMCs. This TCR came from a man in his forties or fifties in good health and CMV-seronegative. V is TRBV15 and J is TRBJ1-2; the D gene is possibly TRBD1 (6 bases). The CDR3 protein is CATSRLQGHYGYTF. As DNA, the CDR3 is TGTGCCACCAGCAGACTTCAGGGGCACTATGGCTACACCTTC.